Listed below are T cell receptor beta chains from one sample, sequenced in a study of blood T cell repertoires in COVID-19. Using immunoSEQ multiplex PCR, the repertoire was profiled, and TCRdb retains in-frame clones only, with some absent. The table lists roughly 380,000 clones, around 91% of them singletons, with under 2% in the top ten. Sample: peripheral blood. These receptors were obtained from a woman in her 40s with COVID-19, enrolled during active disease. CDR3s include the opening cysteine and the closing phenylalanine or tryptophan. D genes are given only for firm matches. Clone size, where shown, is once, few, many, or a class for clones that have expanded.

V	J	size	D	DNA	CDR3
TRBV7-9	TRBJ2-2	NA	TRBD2	TGTGCCAGCAGCCCACACAATGAGCGGGACCCACGGCGCACCGGGGAGCTGTTTTTT	CASSPHNERDPRRTGELFF
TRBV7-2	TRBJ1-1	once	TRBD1	TGTGCCAGCAGGCCCTCCCTCAGGGGGCTTCGGTCTGAAGCTTTCTTT	CASRPSLRGLRSEAFF
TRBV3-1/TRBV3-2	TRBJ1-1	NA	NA	TGTGCCAGCAGCCAAGTCTCGGGTACTGAAGCTTTCTTT	CASSQVSGTEAFF
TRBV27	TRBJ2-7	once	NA	TGTGCCAGCAGTCCGGGACGGGGACTCCATTCTTCGGCCTTC	CASSPGRGLHSSAF
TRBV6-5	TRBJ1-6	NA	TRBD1	TGTGCCACCCACAGGGGGCAAAATTCACCCCTCCACTTT	CATHRGQNSPLHF
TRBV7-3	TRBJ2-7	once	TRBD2	TGTGCCAGCAGCTTACTAGCGGGAGGGCTTTACGAGCAGTACTTC	CASSLLAGGLYEQYF
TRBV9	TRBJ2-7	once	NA	TGTGCCAGCAGCGTACGCGGGTTGGGCTCCTACGAGCAGTACTTC	CASSVRGLGSYEQYF
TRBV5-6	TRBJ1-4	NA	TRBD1	TGTGCCAGCAGCTTTTCCGGGACAGGGGAGGAAAAACTGTTTTTT	CASSFSGTGEEKLFF
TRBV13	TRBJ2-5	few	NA	TGTGCCAGCAGCTTAGAACAGCAAGAGACCCAGTACTTC	CASSLEQQETQYF
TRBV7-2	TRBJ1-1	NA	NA	TGTGCCAGCAGCGCATACAGCCTCACTGAAGCTTTCTTT	CASSAYSLTEAFF
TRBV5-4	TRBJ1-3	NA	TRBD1	TGTGCCAGTCAGACAGGGGCTGGAAACACCATATATTTT	CASQTGAGNTIYF
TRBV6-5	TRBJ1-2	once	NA	TGTGCCAGCAGTTTCCAGCAGGACTTCTATGGCTACACCTTC	CASSFQQDFYGYTF
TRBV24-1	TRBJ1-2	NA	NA	TGTGCCACCAGTGATTTTGACAGCTATGGCTACACCTTC	CATSDFDSYGYTF
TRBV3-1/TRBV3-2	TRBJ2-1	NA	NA	TGTGCCAGCAGCCAAGATACGAATCGGGCGGGCGATGAGCAGTTCTTC	CASSQDTNRAGDEQFF
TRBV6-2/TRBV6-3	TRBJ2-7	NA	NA	TGTGCCAGCAGTGAGAGACAGGGAGGCTACGAGCAGTACTTC	CASSERQGGYEQYF
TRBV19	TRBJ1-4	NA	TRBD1	TGTGCCAGTGGACAGGGGATTAATGAAAAACTGTTTTTT	CASGQGINEKLFF
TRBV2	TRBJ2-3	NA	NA	TGTGCCAGCAGTGTTTACACAGATACGCAGTATTTT	CASSVYTDTQYF
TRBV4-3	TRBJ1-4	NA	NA	TGCGCCAGCAGCCAAGATGGGAGGGGCGCTTCGAATGAAAAACTGTTTTTT	CASSQDGRGASNEKLFF
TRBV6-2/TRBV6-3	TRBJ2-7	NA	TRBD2	TGTGCCAGCAGTTTCAGCGGGGGGATCTCCTACGAGCAGTACTTC	CASSFSGGISYEQYF
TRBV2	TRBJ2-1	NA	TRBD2	TGTGCCAGCAGTCCGACTAGCGGGAGGGCTTATGAGCAGTTCTTC	CASSPTSGRAYEQFF
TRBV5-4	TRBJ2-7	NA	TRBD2	TGTGCCAGCCAGGGCGGGGGGGTACTCCTCGACGAGCAGTACTTC	CASQGGGVLLDEQYF
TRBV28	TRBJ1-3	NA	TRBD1	TGTGCCGCAGGGGACAGCCCTTTAGGTGGAAACACCATATATTTT	CAAGDSPLGGNTIYF
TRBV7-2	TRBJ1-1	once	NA	TGTGCCAGCACCCCATCAGGGCAGATCCATGAAGCTTTCTTT	CASTPSGQIHEAFF
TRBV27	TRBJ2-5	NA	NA	TGTGCCAGCAAGGGAGTCAAGATCCAGTACTTC	CASKGVKIQYF
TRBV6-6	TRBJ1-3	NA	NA	TGTGCCAGCAGTTACTCCCCAGGGTCGTCTGGAAACACCATATATTTT	CASSYSPGSSGNTIYF
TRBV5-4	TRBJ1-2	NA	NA	TGTGCCAGCAGCACCGTTTCGGGAGGCTACACCTTC	CASSTVSGGYTF
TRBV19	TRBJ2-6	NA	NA	TGTGCCAGTAGCTTGTTAGGAGCTGGGGCCAACGTCCTGACTTTC	CASSLLGAGANVLTF
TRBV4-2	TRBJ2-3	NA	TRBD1	TGTGCCAGCAGCCAAGTTGGGACAGGGTTGGACGGTACGCAGTATTTT	CASSQVGTGLDGTQYF
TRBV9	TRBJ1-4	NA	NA	TGTGCCAGCAGCGTAGGGGCAGGGTATGAAAAACTGTTTTTT	CASSVGAGYEKLFF
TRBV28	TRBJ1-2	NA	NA	TGTGCCAGCAGTTTCCGGGGTTTCTATGGCTACACCTTC	CASSFRGFYGYTF